Below are 7 T cell receptor beta chains sequenced from a single sample in a study of blood T cells in healthy people across ages. Using a J-beta primer mix together with a sample-barcoded 5' primer, a second PCR was run for about 7 to 12 cycles. TCRdb passed the 5' RACE reads through MiXCR, listing each CDR3 protein once. The top ten clones hold 23% of a sample with 1.5 million to 2 million distinct CDR3 sequences, about two fifths of them seen once. The sample was blood. These receptors originate from a human donor in good health.

V is TRBV25-1 and J is TRBJ2-7; D might be TRBD1 (6 bases). The better agreement between TRBJ2-5 and the DNA end casts doubt on the J call. The CDR3 totals 14 residues. Germline V CDR1 and CDR2: MGHDK, SYGVNS. The CDR3 loop is CASREPTGQETQYF. Here the CDR3 DNA reads TGTGCCAGCAGGGAACCGACAGGACAGGAGACCCAGTACTTC.

The chain joins TRBV2 to TRBJ2-5; possibly TRBD1 for D (6 bases). The CDR3 runs 14 residues. Germline values: CDR1 SNHLY, CDR2 FYNNEI. The germline V and J ends were trimmed by 5 bases and 5 bases, with 15 bases remaining between them. CDR3 DNA sequence: TGTGCCAGCAGTCTACAGGGAGCTTACGAGACCCAGTACTTC. Protein sequence: CASSLQGAYETQYF.

J is TRBJ2-4 and V is TRBV12-5; perhaps TRBD2 as D (5 bases). The end of the DNA aligns better with TRBJ2-5, so the J call may be wrong. This CDR3 spans 15 amino acids. The germline V gene encodes CDR1 LGHNT and CDR2 FRNRAP. The CDR3 loop reads CASGPLGSWGETQYF. CDR3 coding DNA: TGTGCTAGTGGTCCCTTAGGGAGTTGGGGAGAGACCCAGTACTTC.

The gene calls are TRBV29-1 and TRBJ2-3; D tentatively fits TRBD1 or TRBD2 (5 bases each). The germline V gene encodes CDR1 SQVTM and CDR2 ANQGSEA. This CDR3 is 15 amino acids long. The germline V and J ends were trimmed by 4 bases and 6 bases, with 20 bases remaining between them. As DNA, the CDR3 is TGCAGCGTTGGCCGGGGCGATACGCGGAGTGATACGCAGTATTTT. Translation gives CSVGRGDTRSDTQYF.

This clonotype came up once. V usage is TRBV3-1 and J usage is TRBJ1-2; D is ambiguous. The CDR3 is 14 amino acids. Germline V gives CDR1 LGHDT, CDR2 YNNKEL (reference sequence). The ends were cut back, 2 bases at V and 1 base at J, with 8 bases in the middle. DNA for the CDR3: TGTGCCAGCAGCCAACGCCACTTTAACTATGGCTACACCTTC. It specifies CASSQRHFNYGYTF. Looking up the rest from reference TRBV3-1 and TRBJ1-2 gives the full variable domain: DTAVSQTPKYLVTQMGNDKSIKCEQNLGHDTMYWYKQDSKKFLKIMFSYNNKELIINETVPNRFSPKSPDKAHLNLHINSLELGDSAVYFCASSQRHFNYGYTFGSGTRLTVV.

This clonotype was found a few times. The J gene is TRBJ1-2, the V gene TRBV11-2; no definite D call. V was shortened by 0 bases and J by 7 bases, with 9 bases between the two germline ends. This CDR3 contains 13 residues. CDR1 and CDR2 (germline): SGHAT, FQNNGV. DNA for the CDR3: TGTGCCAGCAGCTTAGATAGGACCTCTGGCTACACCTTC. Its protein is CASSLDRTSGYTF.

The rearrangement uses TRBV4-1 and TRBJ2-1; no definite D call. V lost 1 base and J 9 bases, leaving 10 bases between the germline ends. Germline values: CDR1 MGHRA, CDR2 YSYEKL. The CDR3 is made up of 13 amino acids. The CDR3 bases are TGCGCCAGCAGCCAAGGATCCGCCGGTGAGCAGTTCTTC. Its protein product is CASSQGSAGEQFF.